The clone carrying this TCR beta chain was counted at least ten times. TCR beta CDR3 sequences were amplified from RNA transcripts. The HTBI primer set served for first-round RT-PCR of the TCR CDR3. MiXCR was run by TCRdb on the multiplex PCR reads, yielding one entry per CDR3 protein. Of 250,000 to 300,000 distinct CDR3 sequences detected, around 15% appear once; the ten largest clones hold 7.9%. The sample comes from a study of T cells in Graves' hyperthyroidism and ophthalmopathy. Patients between 18 and 65 years old had hyperthyroidism, newly diagnosed and lasting under 2 months. Germline V gene lookup returns CDR1 DFQATT and CDR2 SNEGSKA (reference sequence). The CDR3 has 14 residues. Germline trimming cut 5 bases from V and 3 bases from J; bases unmatched to any gene: 5.

Sequenced sample: blood. This receptor was taken from a woman aged 40-49 years with Graves' hyperthyroidism. The gene calls are TRBV20-1 and TRBJ2-3; 10 bases fit TRBD2. In nucleotides, the CDR3 is TGCAGTGCTGGGCCTAGCGGGAGTACAGATACGCAGTATTTT. This encodes CSAGPSGSTDTQYF.